A selection of T cell receptor beta chains follows, all from one sample in a study of response to subunit inactivated influenza vaccine. TCRdb reprocessed the RT-PCR reads with MiXCR, giving one entry per CDR3 protein. Of under 750,000 distinct CDR3 sequences listed, 10% to 15% are singletons. Material: PBMCs from blood, obtained on the day of vaccination. These receptors came from a man aged 45-60 years who received an inactivated influenza vaccine. Each CDR3 is given with its conserved first and last residue. D genes are given only for firm matches. Where a row states a size, it is once, few, many or the class of an expanded clone; other rows omit it.

size	V	length	J	D	CDR3	DNA
few	TRBV4-3	15	TRBJ2-3	NA	CASSQDLAGTDTQYF	TGCGCCAGCAGCCAAGATCTAGCCGGCACAGATACGCAGTATTTT
NA	TRBV11-2	16	TRBJ2-2	NA	CASSESGPRGAGELFF	TGTGCCAGCAGCGAATCGGGCCCCAGGGGAGCCGGGGAGCTGTTTTTT
NA	TRBV5-1	18	TRBJ2-7	NA	CANSLPPAQALPLYEQYF	TGCGCCAACAGCTTGCCCCCCGCGCAGGCCCTCCCCCTCTACGAGCAGTACTTC
many	TRBV10-3	15	TRBJ2-7	NA	CAISEGGSGAFEQYF	TGTGCCATCAGTGAGGGTGGGTCAGGGGCGTTCGAGCAGTACTTC
NA	TRBV5-1	14	TRBJ2-3	TRBD1	CASKTGFGTDTQYF	TGCGCCAGTAAGACAGGGTTCGGCACAGATACGCAGTATTTT
NA	TRBV7-9	17	TRBJ2-1	NA	CASSSFGGRTVINEQFF	TGTGCCAGCAGCTCCTTTGGAGGGAGAACAGTAATCAATGAGCAGTTCTTC
NA	TRBV5-1	14	TRBJ2-6	NA	CASSELPGANVLTF	TGCGCCAGCAGTGAGCTTCCTGGGGCCAACGTCCTGACTTTC
NA	TRBV14	15	TRBJ1-1	NA	CASSPLIEANTEAFF	TGTGCCAGCAGCCCTTTAATAGAGGCGAACACTGAAGCTTTCTTT
few	TRBV5-1	13	TRBJ2-7	NA	CASSLSQLYEQYF	TGCGCCAGCAGCTTATCGCAACTCTACGAGCAGTACTTC
few	TRBV20-1	15	TRBJ2-7	NA	CSANRAGPPTDEQYF	TGCAGTGCTAATCGGGCAGGGCCTCCTACGGACGAGCAGTACTTC
NA	TRBV6-2/TRBV6-3	17	TRBJ2-7	NA	CASSLTDDWPPSYEQYF	TGTGCCAGCAGCCTGACAGACGATTGGCCCCCCTCCTACGAGCAGTACTTC
few	TRBV5-1	16	TRBJ2-7	NA	CASSLRSKGHSYEQYF	TGCGCCAGCAGCTTACGGTCGAAGGGACACAGCTACGAGCAGTACTTC
many	TRBV12-3/TRBV12-4	14	TRBJ2-5	NA	CASSLARAQETQYF	TGTGCCAGCAGTTTAGCCCGGGCACAAGAGACCCAGTACTTC
NA	TRBV7-2	16	TRBJ2-1	TRBD1	CASSLNLGQGHNEQFF	TGTGCCAGCAGCTTAAATCTTGGACAGGGGCATAATGAGCAGTTCTTC
NA	TRBV7-9	15	TRBJ2-5	NA	CASSSRDNVQETQYF	TGTGCCAGCAGCTCTCGGGACAACGTCCAAGAGACCCAGTACTTC
NA	TRBV12-3/TRBV12-4	14	TRBJ1-4	NA	CASSSDGFNEKLFF	TGTGCCAGCAGCTCGGACGGCTTTAATGAAAAACTGTTTTTT
many	TRBV4-3	13	TRBJ2-3	TRBD1	CASSQAVTGTQYF	TGCGCCAGCAGCCAAGCGGTGACAGGGACGCAGTATTTT
many	TRBV6-2/TRBV6-3	14	TRBJ2-7	NA	CASRTGRLSYEQYF	TGTGCCAGCAGAACTGGACGGCTATCCTACGAGCAGTACTTC
NA	TRBV7-8	16	TRBJ2-1	TRBD2	CASSHPGGDGYNEQFF	TGTGCCAGCAGCCACCCGGGGGGTGACGGCTACAATGAGCAGTTCTTC
NA	TRBV5-1	14	TRBJ1-1	TRBD1	CASSLMTGDTEAFF	TGCGCCAGCAGCTTGATGACAGGGGACACTGAAGCTTTCTTT
NA	TRBV7-9	12	TRBJ2-7	NA	CASSLGKVEQYF	TGTGCCAGCAGCTTAGGGAAGGTAGAGCAGTACTTC
few	TRBV4-3	20	TRBJ2-7	TRBD2	CASSHPPFPGLAGGYYEQYF	TGCGCCAGCAGCCACCCACCTTTCCCGGGTCTAGCGGGTGGTTACTACGAGCAGTACTTC
many	TRBV10-3	14	TRBJ2-2	NA	CAISDGVVTGELFF	TGTGCCATCAGTGACGGCGTTGTCACCGGGGAGCTGTTTTTT
NA	TRBV29-1	15	TRBJ2-7	TRBD2	CSAGQRLAGAYEQYF	TGCAGCGCTGGACAGAGACTAGCGGGGGCATACGAGCAGTACTTC
NA	TRBV2	16	TRBJ2-5	TRBD1	CASNSPGQGAGETQYF	TGTGCCAGCAACAGCCCGGGACAGGGGGCTGGGGAGACCCAGTACTTC
few	TRBV3-1	12	TRBJ2-1	TRBD1	CASSQRGREQFF	TGTGCCAGCAGCCAAAGGGGGCGGGAGCAGTTCTTC
many	TRBV20-1	11	TRBJ2-7	TRBD2	CSARTSGRLYF	TGCAGTGCTAGGACTAGCGGGAGGCTCTACTTC
NA	TRBV5-1	14	TRBJ2-3	NA	CASSLVEGSDTQYF	TGCGCCAGCAGCTTGGTGGAGGGTAGCGATACGCAGTATTTT
NA	TRBV4-3	15	TRBJ1-1	NA	CASSQETRPRTEAFF	TGCGCCAGCAGCCAAGAGACGCGGCCGAGGACTGAAGCTTTCTTT
many	TRBV27	14	TRBJ1-1	NA	CASSFKESSTEAFF	TGTGCCAGCAGTTTTAAGGAGTCGAGCACTGAAGCTTTCTTT
many	TRBV4-3	16	TRBJ2-5	TRBD2	CASSQDSGSYQETQYF	TGCGCCAGCAGCCAAGATAGCGGGAGCTACCAAGAGACCCAGTACTTC
NA	TRBV5-1	12	TRBJ2-3	NA	CASRNGTDTQYF	TGCGCCAGTCGGAACGGCACAGATACGCAGTATTTT
NA	TRBV24-1	14	TRBJ2-5	NA	CATSDGGYQETQYF	TGTGCCACCAGTGATGGGGGGTACCAAGAGACCCAGTACTTC
few	TRBV18	15	TRBJ1-6	NA	CASSKREVYNSPLHF	TGTGCCAGCTCAAAAAGAGAAGTATATAATTCACCCCTCCACTTT
many	TRBV3-1	17	TRBJ2-2	NA	CASSQDLWQRNTGELFF	TGTGCCAGCAGCCAAGATCTGTGGCAGAGAAACACCGGGGAGCTGTTTTTT
NA	TRBV5-1	16	TRBJ2-1	TRBD2	CASSPAIAGGYNEQFF	TGCGCCAGCAGCCCCGCTATAGCGGGGGGGTACAATGAGCAGTTCTTC
many	TRBV6-2/TRBV6-3	12	TRBJ2-2	NA	CASSDYTGELFF	TGTGCCAGCAGTGATTACACCGGGGAGCTGTTTTTT
NA	TRBV5-1	14	TRBJ2-7	TRBD1	CASSLEQGAREQYF	TGCGCCAGCAGCTTGGAGCAGGGGGCGCGCGAGCAGTACTTC
few	TRBV15	18	TRBJ1-4	TRBD1	CATSSDRDRGMTNEKLFF	TGTGCCACCAGCAGCGACAGGGACCGGGGGATGACTAATGAAAAACTGTTTTTT
NA	TRBV6-5	15	TRBJ2-7	TRBD1	CASSYSWTGAYEQYF	TGTGCCAGCAGTTACTCCTGGACAGGGGCCTACGAGCAGTACTTC
few	TRBV6-1	16	TRBJ2-7	TRBD1	CASSPSFGDSSYEQYF	TGTGCCAGCAGTCCGTCATTTGGGGACAGCTCCTACGAGCAGTACTTC
few	TRBV7-6	14	TRBJ2-5	NA	CASSLAAVMETQYF	TGTGCCAGCAGCTTAGCAGCGGTCATGGAGACCCAGTACTTC
many	TRBV5-1	14	TRBJ2-3	TRBD1	CASSSGQDTDTQYF	TGCGCCAGCAGCTCCGGACAGGATACAGATACGCAGTATTTT
NA	TRBV5-1	15	TRBJ1-4	NA	CASSPRAAANEKLFF	TGCGCCAGCAGCCCGCGGGCAGCAGCTAATGAAAAACTGTTTTTT
NA	TRBV29-1	13	TRBJ2-1	NA	CSVGAVPGNEQFF	TGCAGCGTTGGGGCGGTGCCGGGGAATGAGCAGTTCTTC
NA	TRBV12-3/TRBV12-4	18	TRBJ2-2	TRBD1	CASSLARFRDREVGELFF	TGTGCCAGCAGTTTAGCGCGATTCAGAGACAGGGAAGTCGGGGAGCTGTTTTTT
many	TRBV6-6	13	TRBJ1-1	NA	CASSFRLGTEAFF	TGTGCCAGCAGTTTCCGATTGGGCACTGAAGCTTTCTTT
NA	TRBV9	20	TRBJ1-5	TRBD1	CASSVDLSGGGKIFGQPQHF	TGTGCCAGCAGCGTAGATCTTTCGGGAGGGGGCAAGATTTTTGGTCAGCCCCAGCATTTT
few	TRBV27	15	TRBJ1-6	NA	CASSLNRGYNSPLHF	TGTGCCAGCAGTTTGAATAGGGGTTATAATTCACCCCTCCACTTT
NA	TRBV5-1	15	TRBJ2-7	TRBD1	CASSLMTGDFHEQYF	TGCGCCAGCAGCCTTATGACAGGGGACTTCCACGAGCAGTACTTC
many	TRBV5-1	15	TRBJ1-4	TRBD1	CASSLEGQPVEKLFF	TGCGCCAGCAGCTTGGAGGGACAGCCCGTTGAAAAACTGTTTTTT
NA	TRBV7-9	13	TRBJ2-5	NA	CASSLRNFKTQYF	TGTGCCAGCAGCTTGCGGAACTTTAAGACCCAGTACTTC
many	TRBV10-3	14	TRBJ2-2	TRBD1	CATRQGTNTGELFF	TGTGCCACTAGACAGGGGACGAACACCGGGGAGCTGTTTTTT
many	TRBV5-1	12	TRBJ2-5	NA	CASSLEDGIVYF	TGCGCCAGCAGCTTGGAGGATGGGATTGTGTACTTC
few	TRBV6-2/TRBV6-3	16	TRBJ2-1	TRBD2	CASSYSRGGSYNEQFF	TGTGCCAGCAGTTACTCTCGCGGGGGGTCTTACAATGAGCAGTTCTTC
few	TRBV7-8	17	TRBJ1-3	NA	CASSSRPGPDSGNTIYF	TGTGCCAGCAGCTCGCGTCCCGGGCCGGACTCTGGAAACACCATATATTTT
NA	TRBV7-8	15	TRBJ2-5	TRBD1	CASSLRFDRAETQYF	TGTGCCAGCAGCCTACGATTTGACAGGGCAGAGACCCAGTACTTC
NA	TRBV13	16	TRBJ1-3	TRBD1	CASSRQGKFSGNTIYF	TGTGCCAGCAGCAGACAGGGCAAATTCTCTGGAAACACCATATATTTT
few	TRBV15	15	TRBJ2-7	NA	CATSRDNNRVYEQYF	TGTGCCACCAGCAGAGATAACAACAGGGTATACGAGCAGTACTTC